This T cell receptor (beta chain) was obtained from a study of blood T cell repertoires in COVID-19. About the research overall: Spain, Italy and the United States supplied samples that represented acute and convalescent COVID-19. In each case, the material was cDNA or gDNA derived from T cells, B-cell-depleted T cells, or PBMCs.

CDR3 size: 16 residues. Per germline, CDR1 SGHRS and CDR2 YFSETQ. After removal of 3 bases from V and 2 bases from J, the junction contained 9 bases not matched to a gene. In the original workflow: Quantification of nucleated cells was approximated via reference gene primer amplification. Measured with immunoSEQ multiplex PCR; TCRdb has only the in-frame clones, and not every one. That table is the source of V, J and clone size, and D and trimming were worked out from the DNA. Of roughly 200,000 clones listed, roughly 81% are singletons. The sample comprised peripheral blood. The rearrangement joins TRBV5-1 to TRBJ2-7, with TRBD2 matching 9 bases. The clonotype originates from a woman older than 75 with acute or convalescent COVID-19. CDR3 sequence: CASSWTLAGPPYEQYF. The CDR3 region has the DNA TGCGCCAGCAGCTGGACACTAGCGGGTCCCCCCTACGAGCAGTACTTC.